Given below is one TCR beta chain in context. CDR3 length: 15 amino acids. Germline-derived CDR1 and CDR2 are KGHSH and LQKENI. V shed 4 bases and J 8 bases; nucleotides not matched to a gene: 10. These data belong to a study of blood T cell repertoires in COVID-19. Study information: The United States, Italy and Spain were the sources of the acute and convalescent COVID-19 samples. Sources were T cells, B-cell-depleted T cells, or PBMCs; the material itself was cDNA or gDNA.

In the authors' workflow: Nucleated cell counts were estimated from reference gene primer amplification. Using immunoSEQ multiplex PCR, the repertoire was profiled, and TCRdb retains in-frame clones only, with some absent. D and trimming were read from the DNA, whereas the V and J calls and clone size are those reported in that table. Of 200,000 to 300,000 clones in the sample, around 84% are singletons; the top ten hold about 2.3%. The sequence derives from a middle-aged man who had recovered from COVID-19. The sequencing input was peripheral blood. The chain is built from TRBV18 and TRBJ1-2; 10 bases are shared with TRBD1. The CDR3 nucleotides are TGTGCCAGCTCACATTCCGGGACAGGGGTAGGAGGCTACACCTTC. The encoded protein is CASSHSGTGVGGYTF. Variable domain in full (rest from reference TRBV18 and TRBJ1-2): NAGVMQNPRHLVRRRGQEARLRCSPMKGHSHVYWYRQLPEEGLKFMVYLQKENIIDESGMPKERFSAEFPKEGPSILRIQQVVRGDSAAYFCASSHSGTGVGGYTFGSGTRLTVV.